One sample yielded the 15 T cell receptor beta chains listed below, sequenced in a study of response to subunit inactivated influenza vaccine (dated by TCRdb to 2017 to 2018). According to the study, the label for this sample's time point signals: 45 days after influenza vaccine administration. The method behind the library was RT-PCR. Sequenced on an Illumina HiSeq 2500. TCRdb redid the processing of the public reads, applying fastp at Q25 and MiXCR, and retained in-frame beta chains. Every entry covers one CDR3 protein and lists the most common genes and DNA from its rows. Here the sample has 450,000 to 500,000 distinct CDR3 sequences; approximately 10% occur a single time. The ten largest make up less than 15% of the sample. This specimen was PBMCs from blood, taken roughly 46 days after vaccination. Source of these receptors: a middle-aged man who received an inactivated influenza vaccine. Donor details come from another sample of the same person, matched by shared clones.

This clonotype was counted a few times. The chain recombines TRBV20-1 with TRBJ1-2; D is possibly TRBD1 (5 bases). The CDR3 extends over 13 amino acids. Trimming left V 1 base short and J 2 bases short, with 8 bases between. Looked up from germline, CDR1 is DFQATT and CDR2 is SNEGSKA (reference sequence). The CDR3 loop reads CSARVTANYGYTF. The CDR3 bases are TGCAGTGCTAGAGTGACAGCCAACTATGGCTACACCTTC.

The genes are TRBV15 and TRBJ2-1; 7 bases line up with TRBD2. Germline V CDR1 and CDR2: LNHNV, YYDKDF (reference sequence). The junction had 6 bases not matched to a gene; V was cut back by 0 bases and J by 4 bases. This CDR3 has 16 residues. The CDR3 region has the DNA TGTGCCACCAGCAGAGAGACTAGCCCGCCGTACAATGAGCAGTTCTTC. It is translated as CATSRETSPPYNEQFF.

About this clonotype: A much larger clonotype is one base distant, so this may be a read error. The V gene is TRBV6-5, the J gene TRBJ2-1, with 11 nucleotides matching TRBD1. The germline V gene has CDR1 MNHEY and CDR2 SVGAGI. The CDR3 length is 15 residues. CDR3 sequence (DNA): TGTGTCAGCAGTGACTCCGGGACAGGGGGCAATGAGCAGTTCTTC. This gives the protein CVSSDSGTGGNEQFF.

This clonotype has a count of ten or more. The V call is TRBV5-5, the J call TRBJ2-7, with no clear D. The germline V and J ends were trimmed by 0 bases and 2 bases, with 12 bases remaining between them. The CDR3 consists of 15 residues. Germline-derived CDR1 and CDR2 are SGHKS and YYEKEE (reference sequence). The CDR3 DNA follows: TGTGCCAGCAGCTTGGAAGTCGGACGGGCCTACGAGCAGTACTTC. Protein sequence: CASSLEVGRAYEQYF.

The chain carries TRBV18 and TRBJ1-4; no reliable D call. In germline, CDR1 is KGHSH, CDR2 LQKENI. Trimming shortened V by 6 bases and J by 8 bases, and 19 bases separated the two germline ends. This CDR3 spans 15 amino acids. As DNA, the CDR3 is TGTGCCAGCTCGCTCACCTTCCAGCCGGAGGAAAAACTGTTTTTT. It is translated as CASSLTFQPEEKLFF.

This clonotype was observed many times. The chain carries TRBV5-5 and TRBJ2-1, with TRBD1 as a possible D gene (6 bases). Germline V gene lookup returns CDR1 SGHKS and CDR2 YYEKEE (reference sequence). The V end was cut by 8 bases, the J end by 9 bases, with 15 bases between. CDR3 size: 12 residues. The DNA of the CDR3 is TGTGCCAGTTACAGGGTCCGTGGTGAGCAGTTCTTC. Its protein product is CASYRVRGEQFF. Using reference TRBV5-5 and TRBJ2-1 for the parts outside the CDR3, the full variable domain is DAGVTQSPTHLIKTRGQQVTLRCSPISGHKSVSWYQQVLGQGPQFIFQYYEKEERGRGNFPDRFSARQFPNYSSELNVNALLLGDSALYLCASYRVRGEQFFGPGTRLTVL.

This sequence joins TRBV3-1 and TRBJ1-2; 8 nucleotides agree with TRBD1. The V and J ends lost 6 bases and 4 bases, in that order; junction bases with no gene match: 10. Germline V gene sequence: CDR1 LGHDT, CDR2 YNNKEL (reference sequence). This CDR3 contains 15 residues. CDR3 region: CASRQSGQGPYGYTF. CDR3 DNA sequence: TGTGCCAGCAGGCAAAGCGGACAGGGTCCCTATGGCTACACCTTC.

Only a few counts were recorded for this clonotype. CDR3 DNA: TGTGCCACCCGCGGATGGGAGGCCAAAAACATTCAGTACTTC. Protein: CATRGWEAKNIQYF. The chain carries TRBV10-3 and TRBJ2-4; TRBD2 is a possible D gene (5 bases). Germline V gene data show CDR1 as ENHRY and CDR2 as SYGVKD. Trimming took 10 bases from V and 1 from J, leaving 14 bases between them. The CDR3 has 14 residues.

This clonotype was observed a handful of times. This chain connects TRBV6-1 to TRBJ1-2; the match to TRBD1 covers 8 bases. The V gene end was trimmed by 0 bases and the J gene end by 10 bases; junction bases not matched to a gene: 4. Germline V gene data show CDR1 as MNHNS and CDR2 as SASEGT. CDR3 length: 13 amino acids. The chain's CDR3 is CASSEALDRDYTF. The CDR3, as DNA: TGTGCCAGCAGTGAAGCGCTGGACAGGGACTACACCTTC.

This clonotype has more than one count but fewer than ten. The chain employs TRBV5-1 and TRBJ2-6; no reliable D call. This CDR3 spans 15 amino acids. Trimming removed 8 bases from V and 0 bases from J, with 12 bases in between. Germline V lookup: CDR1 SGHRS, CDR2 YFSETQ. The CDR3 sequence: CASQDRFSGANVLTF. DNA for the CDR3: TGCGCCAGTCAGGACCGATTCTCTGGGGCCAACGTCCTGACTTTC.

This clonotype was seen more than once but under ten times. The V and J genes are TRBV6-2 or TRBV6-3 and TRBJ2-3; 13 nucleotides align to TRBD2. This CDR3 has 17 residues. Losses at the gene ends were 2 bases for V and 2 bases for J; bases not matched to a gene: 4. CDR1 is MNHEY, CDR2 SVGEGT, per germline. This CDR3 is CASSYPTSGGFTDTQYF. The CDR3 DNA is TGTGCCAGCAGTTACCCGACTAGCGGGGGGTTCACAGATACGCAGTATTTT.

There are many counts of this clonotype. The chain is built from TRBV6-2 or TRBV6-3 and TRBJ2-5; D perhaps matches TRBD1 (6 bases). Trimming took 2 bases from V and 4 from J, leaving 14 bases between them. The CDR3 runs to 15 residues. Germline-derived CDR1 and CDR2 are MNHEY and SVGEGT. The CDR3 DNA reads as TGTGCCAGCAGTTACCCACAGGGCCGAAGAGAGACCCAGTACTTC. It translates to CASSYPQGRRETQYF.

This clonotype was observed at least ten times. V is TRBV24-1 and J is TRBJ2-1; 8 nucleotides align to TRBD1. Germline-derived CDR1 and CDR2 are KGHDR and SFDVKD. After removal of 4 bases from V and 7 bases from J, the junction contained 8 bases not matched to a gene. This CDR3 contains 15 residues. CDR3 DNA sequence: TGTGCCACCAGTGACATAAACAGGGGGAATAATGAGCAGTTCTTC. Translating gives CATSDINRGNNEQFF.

This clonotype was seen more than once but under ten times. The genes are TRBV6-2 or TRBV6-3 and TRBJ2-5; TRBD1 matches at 9 bases. J was trimmed by 5 bases and V by 2 bases; bases with no gene match: 9. CDR1 is MNHEY and CDR2 is SVGEGT in the germline V gene. CDR3 size: 16 residues. The CDR3 DNA reads TGTGCCAGCAGTTACAGACCGGGACAGGGTACGGAGACCCAGTACTTC. It encodes CASSYRPGQGTETQYF.

The V gene is TRBV7-8, the J gene TRBJ2-7; either TRBD1 or TRBD2 may fit D (5 bases each). There are 16 residues in the CDR3. V was cut by 1 base and J by 0 bases, with 13 bases left in between. Looked up from germline, CDR1 is SGHVS and CDR2 is FQNEAQ. In nucleotides, the CDR3 is TGTGCCAGCAGCTTAGTTGGGGGTCCGAGCTCCTACGAGCAGTACTTC. Translating gives CASSLVGGPSSYEQYF.